A selection of T cell receptor beta chains follows, all from one sample in a study of cytomegalovirus exposure and HLA in healthy donors. Profiled with immunoSEQ multiplex PCR; TCRdb holds only in-frame clones, not every one. Of 150,000 to 180,000 clones listed, approximately 75% were seen once; the top ten hold about 3%. The specimen was PBMCs. These receptors were obtained from a young man in good health and CMV-seronegative. The CDR3 runs from the conserved cysteine through the conserved F or W.

j_gene	v_gene	CDR3aa
TRBJ2-5	TRBV29-1	CSVARFEETQYF
TRBJ2-7	TRBV27	CASSPDRVRSEQYF
TRBJ1-3	TRBV6-5	CASSRTGDTGNTIYF
TRBJ1-1	TRBV18	CASSPSWQGEAFF
TRBJ2-1	TRBV18	CASLVGGSYNEQFF
TRBJ2-2	TRBV5-1	CASSLGPLTNTGELFF
TRBJ2-5	TRBV2	CASSAGTQYF
TRBJ1-3	TRBV27	CASSSQGLFSGNTIYF
TRBJ2-5	TRBV14	CASSPRGVRTQYF
TRBJ2-3	TRBV5-1	CASSLGQGSVTDTQYF
TRBJ2-6	TRBV6-1	CASSPTGSGANGLTF
TRBJ1-4	TRBV6-5	CASSYSRDSNEKLFF
TRBJ2-7	TRBV7-6	CASSLEPETYEQYF
TRBJ1-5	TRBV5-6	CASSLGGGGSNQPQHF
TRBJ2-7	TRBV9	CASSLGTRQGAEQYF
TRBJ1-4	TRBV10-2	CASSQEGGGSNEKLFF
TRBJ1-1	TRBV10-3	CAISGWQMNTEAFF
TRBJ2-1	TRBV5-4	CASSSRVEGNNNEQFF
TRBJ2-3	TRBV5-1	CASSLASGVTDTQYF
TRBJ1-2	TRBV29-1	CSATTSGGADYGYTF
TRBJ1-6	TRBV7-9	CASSLVFRAGDSPLHF